This T cell receptor (beta chain) was sequenced for a study of regulatory T cells in long-lasting Graves disease. Researchers made TCR beta libraries by using iRepertoire HTBI primers and running Arm-PCR on CDR3 regions. TCRdb fed the multiplex PCR reads into MiXCR, producing one record per CDR3 protein. The sample includes roughly 440,000 distinct CDR3 sequences, about 17% of them seen just once. Indicated time point: newly diagnosed GD, antithyroid drugs for less than 3 months. The TCR library was made from RNA extracted from PBMCs. Investigators report Graves' disease was diagnosed under American Thyroid Association guidelines. This clonotype appeared many times. Germline values: CDR1 DFQATT, CDR2 SNEGSKA (reference sequence). This CDR3 contains 15 residues. Trimming shortened V by 0 bases and J by 5 bases, and 16 bases separated the two germline ends. The same data also contributed to another study, on T cells in Graves' hyperthyroidism and ophthalmopathy. That work adds: A first-round RT-PCR of the TCR CDR3 used the HTBI primer set. Most thyroid clonotypes expanded above 0.001 were also detected in blood.

The material sequenced was peripheral blood mononuclear cells (PBMCs), taken at new diagnosis, from a patient treated with antithyroid drugs. The chain carries TRBV20-1 and TRBJ2-5, with D perhaps TRBD2 (6 bases). This clonotype originated in a woman younger than 35 with Graves disease. This CDR3 is CSARDSGEIGETQYF. As DNA, the CDR3 is TGCAGTGCTAGAGATTCGGGGGAGATAGGGGAGACCCAGTACTTC.